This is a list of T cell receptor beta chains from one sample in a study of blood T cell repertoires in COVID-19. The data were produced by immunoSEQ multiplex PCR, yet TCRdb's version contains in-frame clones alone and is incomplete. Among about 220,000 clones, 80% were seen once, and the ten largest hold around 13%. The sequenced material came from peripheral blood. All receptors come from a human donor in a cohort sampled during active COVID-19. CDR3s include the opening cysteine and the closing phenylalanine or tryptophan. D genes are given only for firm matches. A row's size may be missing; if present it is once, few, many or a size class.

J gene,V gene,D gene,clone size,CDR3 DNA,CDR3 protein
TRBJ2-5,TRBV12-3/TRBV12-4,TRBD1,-,TGTGCCAGCGGACAGGGCGAAGAGACCCAGTACTTC,CASGQGEETQYF
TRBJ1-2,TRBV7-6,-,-,TGTGCCAGCAGCTTAGCGCTGGGGGCGAGGGGCTACACCTTT,CASSLALGARGYTF
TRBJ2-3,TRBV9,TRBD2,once,TGTGCCAGCAGCGTAGGTAGGGTGAGCGGGGGAGCCACAGATACGCAGTATTTT,CASSVGRVSGGATDTQYF
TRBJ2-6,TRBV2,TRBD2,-,TGTGCCAGCAGTGAGCCGGGGGGCTCTGGGGCCAACGTCCTGACTTTC,CASSEPGGSGANVLTF
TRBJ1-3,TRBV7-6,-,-,TGTGCCAGCAGCGCCTTATACAGGGCCAAGAGCTCTGGAAACACCATATATTTT,CASSALYRAKSSGNTIYF
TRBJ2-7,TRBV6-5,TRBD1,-,TGTGCCAGCAGCTGGAAAGGACAGGACAACTACGAGCAGTACTTC,CASSWKGQDNYEQYF
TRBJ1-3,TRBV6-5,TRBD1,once,TGTGCCAGCAGTTACTCGTGGCAGGGGGCTGGAAACACCATATATTTT,CASSYSWQGAGNTIYF
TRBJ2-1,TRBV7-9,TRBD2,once,TGTGCCAGCAGCTGGACTAGCGGGAGGGGGAATGAGCAGTTCTTC,CASSWTSGRGNEQFF
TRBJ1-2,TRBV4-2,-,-,TGTGCCAGCAGCCAATCTGAGGGTAAAGGCTACACCTTC,CASSQSEGKGYTF
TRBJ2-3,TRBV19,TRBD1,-,TGTGCCAGTAGTACACGGACAGGTCGCACAGATACGCAGTATTTT,CASSTRTGRTDTQYF
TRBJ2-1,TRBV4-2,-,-,TGTGCCAGCAGCCCCTACTCGACAGGTTCATACAATGAGCAGTTCTTC,CASSPYSTGSYNEQFF
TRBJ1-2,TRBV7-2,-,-,TGTGCCAGCAGCCTAGGAGTACAGGGTATTGGCTACACCTTC,CASSLGVQGIGYTF
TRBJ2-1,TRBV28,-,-,TGTGCCAGCAGTTTGCAGGGCAGGGAGCAGTTCTTC,CASSLQGREQFF
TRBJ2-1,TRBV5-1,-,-,TGCGCCAGCAGAGGTAGCGGTGAGTCGGCCAATGAGCAGTTCTTC,CASRGSGESANEQFF
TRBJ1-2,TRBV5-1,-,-,TGCGCCAGCAGCTCCTCCAGGGGTGAGCACTATGGCTACACCTTC,CASSSSRGEHYGYTF
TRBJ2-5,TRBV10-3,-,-,TGTGCCATCACTAAGGGGTTGCGAGAGACCCAGTACTTC,CAITKGLRETQYF
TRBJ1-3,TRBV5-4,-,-,TGTGCCAGCAGCTTTGGCAGGGAACCTGGAAACACCATATATTTT,CASSFGREPGNTIYF
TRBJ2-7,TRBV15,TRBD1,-,TGTGCCACCAGCAGAGATGGACAGGGGCACGAGCAGTACTTC,CATSRDGQGHEQYF
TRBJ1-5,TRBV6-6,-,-,TGTGCCAGCAGCCAGACAGAGGGCAATCAGCCCCAGCATTTT,CASSQTEGNQPQHF
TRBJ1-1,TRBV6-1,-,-,TGTGCCAGCAGTGACCCGGGGAGGGGTGCTTTCTTT,CASSDPGRGAFF
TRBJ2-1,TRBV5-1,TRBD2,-,TGCGCCAGCAGCTTGGCCGCGGGACTAGCGGGAGTAATTGAGCAGTTCTTC,CASSLAAGLAGVIEQFF
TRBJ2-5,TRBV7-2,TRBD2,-,TGTGCCAGCAGCTTGGTTCTAGCGGGGGGGCCTTCCGGTGAGACCCAGTACTTC,CASSLVLAGGPSGETQYF
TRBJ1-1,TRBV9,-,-,TGTGCCAGCAGCATCTCGACAGGCGGCACTGAAGCTTTCTTT,CASSISTGGTEAFF
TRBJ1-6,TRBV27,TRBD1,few,TGTGCCAGCAGTTTATTCGTGGGTACAGGGGGTTCACCCCTCCACTTT,CASSLFVGTGGSPLHF
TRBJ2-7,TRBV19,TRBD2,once,TGTGCCAGTAGAGGGACTAGCGGCAAGCAGTACTTC,CASRGTSGKQYF
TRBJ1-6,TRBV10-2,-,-,TGCGCCAGCAGTGAGTCGGGAGGAAGGTCCTATAATTCACCCCTCCACTTT,CASSESGGRSYNSPLHF
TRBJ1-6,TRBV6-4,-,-,TGTGCCAGCGCGCTTGAGGCCTCCTATAATTCACCCCTCCACTTT,CASALEASYNSPLHF
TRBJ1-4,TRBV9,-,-,TGTGCCAGCAGCGCCCGACAGTCGAATGAAAAACTGTTTTTT,CASSARQSNEKLFF
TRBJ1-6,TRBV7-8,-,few,TGTGCCAGCAGCCAAGCCTCCTGGCAGGGGATATCTTCACCCCTCCACTTT,CASSQASWQGISSPLHF
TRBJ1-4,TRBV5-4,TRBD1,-,TGTGCCAGCAGCAAAGCACAGGGGGCCGGGGAAAAACTGTTTTTT,CASSKAQGAGEKLFF
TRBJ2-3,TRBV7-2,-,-,TGTGCCAGCAGGAGGCCGGGAGTAGGCACAGATACGCAGTATTTT,CASRRPGVGTDTQYF
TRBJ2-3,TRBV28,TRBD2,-,TGTGCCAGCACTCTCGGACTAGCGGTCCTGGAGGATACGCAGTATTTT,CASTLGLAVLEDTQYF
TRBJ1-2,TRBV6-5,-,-,TGTGCCAGCAGAGGGGCCTATGGCTACACCTTC,CASRGAYGYTF
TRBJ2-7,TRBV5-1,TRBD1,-,TGCGCCAGCAGCTGGGAGACAGGGGCGCTTGGGGAGCAGTACTTC,CASSWETGALGEQYF
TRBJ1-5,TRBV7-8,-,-,TGTGCCAGCAGCTCCAGGGGCGGACAGCCCCAGCATTTT,CASSSRGGQPQHF
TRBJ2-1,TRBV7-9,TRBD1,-,TGTGCCAGCAGCTGGCAGGGGGCCCCCTACAATGAGCAGTTCTTC,CASSWQGAPYNEQFF
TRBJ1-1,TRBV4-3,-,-,TGCGCCAGCAGCCAAGAACTCCCTAGGATTACCGGGGAGACTGAAGCTTTCTTT,CASSQELPRITGETEAFF
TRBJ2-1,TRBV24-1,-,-,TGCAAGCGGGCCTACAATGAGCAGTTCTTC,CKRAYNEQFF
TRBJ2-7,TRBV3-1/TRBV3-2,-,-,TGTGCCAGCAGCCAGGCGCCGGGACTTTACTACGAGCAGTACTTC,CASSQAPGLYYEQYF
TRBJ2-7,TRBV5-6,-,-,TGTGCCAGCAGCTGGGGGGACAGTGCAGAGCAGTACTTC,CASSWGDSAEQYF
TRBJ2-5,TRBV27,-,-,TGTGCCAGCAGCGCACTCCGACAGTTGATCCTGGGGACCCAGTACTTC,CASSALRQLILGTQYF
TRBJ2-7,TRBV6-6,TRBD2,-,TGTGCCAGCAGTTTTGGGACTAGCGGCTACGAGCAGTACTTC,CASSFGTSGYEQYF
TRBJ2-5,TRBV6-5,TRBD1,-,TGTGCCAGCAGGGCGAAGGGGGCGCAAGAGACCCAGTACTTC,CASRAKGAQETQYF
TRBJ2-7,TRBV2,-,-,TGTGCCAGCAGCCAGGAACTCTACGAGCAGTACTTC,CASSQELYEQYF
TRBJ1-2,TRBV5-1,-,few,TGCGCCAGCACCATCGGGGGAACGAACTATGGCTACACCTTC,CASTIGGTNYGYTF
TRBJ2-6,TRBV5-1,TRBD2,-,TGCGCCAGCAGCCCCTCCGGGGGGTCTGGGGCCAACGTCCTGACTTTC,CASSPSGGSGANVLTF
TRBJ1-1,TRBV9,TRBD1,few,TGTGCCAGCAGCGCGACAGGGGTCAACACTGAAGCTTTCTTT,CASSATGVNTEAFF
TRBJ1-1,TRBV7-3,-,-,TGTGCCAGCGGGGCGGGGATGAACACTGAAGCTTTCTTT,CASGAGMNTEAFF
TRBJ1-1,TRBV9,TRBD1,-,TGTGCCAGCACCTCCCGGACAGGGGTTTCGAACACTGAAGCTTTCTTT,CASTSRTGVSNTEAFF
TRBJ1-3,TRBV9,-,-,TGTGCCAGCGGGAGGGCAGGCCTCTCTGGAAACACCATATATTTT,CASGRAGLSGNTIYF
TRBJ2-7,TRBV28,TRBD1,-,TGTGCCAGCCGCTTTGACAGGGACTCCTACGAGCAGTACTTC,CASRFDRDSYEQYF
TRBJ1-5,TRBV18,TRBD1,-,TGTGCCAGCTCACCCGGACAGGGGATAGAGCCCCAGCATTTT,CASSPGQGIEPQHF
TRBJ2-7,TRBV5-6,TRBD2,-,TGTGCCAGCAGCTTGGGATTAACTAGCGGGTACTCCTACGAGCAGTACTTC,CASSLGLTSGYSYEQYF
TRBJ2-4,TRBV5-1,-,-,TGCGCCAGCAGCCCCGCCGGGACCAAAAACATTCAGTACTTC,CASSPAGTKNIQYF
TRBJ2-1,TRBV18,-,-,TGTGCCAGCCAGCCAGGGGGGCACAATGAGCAGTTCTTC,CASQPGGHNEQFF
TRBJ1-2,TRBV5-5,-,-,TGTGCCAGCAGCTTGGTGGGAGGGGATCGGTATGGCTACACCTTC,CASSLVGGDRYGYTF
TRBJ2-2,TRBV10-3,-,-,TGTGCCATCAGTCCCGGACAGACTCAGGGCGGGGAGCTGTTTTTT,CAISPGQTQGGELFF
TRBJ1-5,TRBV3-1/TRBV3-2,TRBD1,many,TGTGCCAGCAGCCAAGGTAGGGGGACAGGGGGCTCGTGGGGTCAGCCCCAGCATTTT,CASSQGRGTGGSWGQPQHF
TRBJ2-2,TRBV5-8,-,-,TGTGCCAGCAGCTTGGCAGTCGGGGAGCTGTTTTTT,CASSLAVGELFF